This T cell receptor beta chain was observed in a study of T cells after yellow fever vaccination. The overall study: Preparation of the low-cell-number fractions used SMART-Seq v4 Ultra Low Input. Study conclusions and caveats: A minor fraction of clonotypes spanned both CD4 and CD8 compartments.

This clonotype was picked up a small number of times. Its antigen is not known. V lost 11 bases, J lost 1 base, and 16 bases stayed unmatched. CDR3 size: 16 residues. Germline lookup yields CDR1 LGHNA and CDR2 YNFKEQ. One entry per CDR3 protein results from TCRdb running MiXCR on the 5' RACE reads. This sample has about 400,000 distinct CDR3 sequences, with about 9.9% found just once. The rearrangement uses TRBV4-2 and TRBJ1-2, with 7 nucleotides matching TRBD1. The sample consisted of PBMCs, taken on the day of the first yellow fever vaccination. The receptor's source is a man aged 18 to 30 who received the YFV17D yellow fever vaccine. Written as DNA, the CDR3 is TGTGCCGCCTCCCCCGAAACAGGGGTCTATAACTATGGCTACACCTTC. Translating it yields CAASPETGVYNYGYTF.